These T cell receptor beta chains were read from a single sample in a study of long-term antiretroviral therapy in people with HIV. The table came from immunoSEQ multiplex PCR; TCRdb's copy has only in-frame clones and leaves some out. This sample has tens of thousands of clones, with approximately 80% found just once. The specimen was unsorted PBMCs, collected 1.9 years after starting antiretroviral therapy. The receptors here all came from a woman in her forties or fifties with HIV. CDR3s include the opening cysteine and the closing phenylalanine or tryptophan. D genes are given only for firm matches. The listing skips clone size in some rows; elsewhere it reads once, few, many or a size class.

D gene	clone size	V gene	J gene	CDR3 DNA	CDR3 protein
TRBD2	NA	TRBV5-8	TRBJ2-3	TGTGCCAGCAGCCCAGCCCTCCAACTAGCGGGGGGGGCAGATACGCAGTATTTT	CASSPALQLAGGADTQYF
NA	NA	TRBV7-2	TRBJ1-2	TGTGCCAGCAGCCTAGATTTATATGGCTACACCTTC	CASSLDLYGYTF
NA	NA	TRBV28	TRBJ2-3	TGTGCCAGCAGTTTACGGTCCGCAGCAGATACGCAGTATTTT	CASSLRSAADTQYF
NA	NA	TRBV7-9	TRBJ2-3	TGTGCCAGCAGCTTAGCTAGGGGTGACACAGATACGCAGTATTTT	CASSLARGDTDTQYF
NA	NA	TRBV7-8	TRBJ2-2	TGTGCCAGCAGCTTGGGGCGGGTGGGGACCGGGGAGCTGTTTTTT	CASSLGRVGTGELFF
NA	NA	TRBV30	TRBJ2-3	TGTGCCTGGAGACCCCAGGGTCAGGATACGCAGTATTTT	CAWRPQGQDTQYF
NA	few	TRBV18	TRBJ1-2	TGTGCCAGCTCACCTCGCAGGGGTGGCTACACCTTC	CASSPRRGGYTF
NA	NA	TRBV5-1	TRBJ1-1	TGCGCCAGCAGCTTACAGGACAGCGTGAACACTGAAGCTTTCTTT	CASSLQDSVNTEAFF
NA	NA	TRBV30	TRBJ2-5	TGTGCCTGGAGCACACAGAACCAAGAGACCCAGTACTTC	CAWSTQNQETQYF
TRBD2	NA	TRBV4-1	TRBJ2-5	TGCGCCAGCAGCCAAACCTTAGCGGGGGGAGAGACCCAGTACTTC	CASSQTLAGGETQYF
NA	once	TRBV7-3	TRBJ2-3	TGTGCCAGCAGCCTCTCTATCGGGACTCCCAGTTGGCCAGATACGCAGTATTTT	CASSLSIGTPSWPDTQYF
TRBD1	NA	TRBV16	TRBJ1-3	TGTGCCAGCAGCCAATCGGCGGAGGGGGCAAACACCATATATTTT	CASSQSAEGANTIYF
NA	NA	TRBV20-1	TRBJ2-7	TGCAGTGCTAGCGGGGGAATCGAGCAGTACTTC	CSASGGIEQYF
NA	NA	TRBV7-3	TRBJ2-5	TGTGCCAGCAGCTTAAATAGAGAGGAGACCCAGTACTTC	CASSLNREETQYF
TRBD2	once	TRBV7-2	TRBJ2-3	TGTGCCAGCAGCCGCCGTGGAGCGGGGGTAGATACGCAGTATTTT	CASSRRGAGVDTQYF
NA	NA	TRBV18	TRBJ1-1	TGTGCCAGCTCACCGCGGTCACTATCGGATGTCAGGGGCCAGAACACTGAAGCTTTCTTT	CASSPRSLSDVRGQNTEAFF
TRBD1	NA	TRBV7-8	TRBJ1-1	TGTGCCAGCAGCCGCCAGGGGGACCCCACTGAAGCTTTCTTT	CASSRQGDPTEAFF